This T cell receptor (beta chain) derives from a study of OX40 agonist ivuxolimab in advanced cancers. Germline-derived CDR1 and CDR2 are MNHEY and SMNVEV (reference sequence). This CDR3 is 14 amino acids long. V lost 4 bases, J lost 0 bases, and 9 bases lay in between. The repertoire was sequenced with immunoSEQ multiplex PCR; TCRdb's copy has only in-frame clones and lacks some. The sample records roughly 70,000 clones, 85% being singletons. Here the sequenced sample was CD4+ or CD8+ T cells sorted from blood, taken in a trial of the OX40 agonist ivuxolimab. This receptor was obtained from an adult with an advanced solid tumor such as melanoma, head and neck, liver or kidney cancer. The chain uses TRBV27 and TRBJ1-2; D is undetermined. The CDR3 DNA reads TGTGCCAGCAGTTGGGCGATGACTAACTATGGCTACACCTTC. It encodes CASSWAMTNYGYTF.